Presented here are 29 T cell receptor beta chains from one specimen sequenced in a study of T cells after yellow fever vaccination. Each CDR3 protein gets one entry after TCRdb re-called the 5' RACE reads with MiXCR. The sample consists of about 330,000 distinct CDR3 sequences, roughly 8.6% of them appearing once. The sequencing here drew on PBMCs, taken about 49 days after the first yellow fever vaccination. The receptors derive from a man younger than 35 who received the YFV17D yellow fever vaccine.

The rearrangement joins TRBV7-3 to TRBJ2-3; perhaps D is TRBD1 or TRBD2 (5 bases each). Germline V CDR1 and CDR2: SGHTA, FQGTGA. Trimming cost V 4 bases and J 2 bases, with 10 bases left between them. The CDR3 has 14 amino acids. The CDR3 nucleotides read TGTGCCAGCAGCTCGACGGGGCCCACAGATACGCAGTATTTT. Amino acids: CASSSTGPTDTQYF.

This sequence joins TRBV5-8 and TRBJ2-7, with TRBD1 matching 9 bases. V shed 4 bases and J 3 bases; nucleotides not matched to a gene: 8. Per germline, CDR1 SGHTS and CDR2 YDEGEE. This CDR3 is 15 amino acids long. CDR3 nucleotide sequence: TGTGCCAGCAGCGTGGACAGGGGTGGGATCTACGAGCAGTACGTC. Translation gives CASSVDRGGIYEQYV.

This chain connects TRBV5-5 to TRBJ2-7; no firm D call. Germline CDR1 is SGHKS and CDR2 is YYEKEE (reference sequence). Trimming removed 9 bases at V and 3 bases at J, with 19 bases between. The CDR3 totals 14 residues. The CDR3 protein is CAMSPGRLGYEQYF. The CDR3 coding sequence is TGTGCCATGAGCCCTGGACGCCTCGGCTACGAGCAGTACTTC.

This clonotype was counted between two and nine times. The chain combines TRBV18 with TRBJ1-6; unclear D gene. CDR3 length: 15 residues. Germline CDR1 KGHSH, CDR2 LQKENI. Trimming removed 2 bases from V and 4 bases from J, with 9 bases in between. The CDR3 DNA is TGTGCCAGCTCACCAAATGAGGGTTATAATTCACCCCTCCACTTT. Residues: CASSPNEGYNSPLHF. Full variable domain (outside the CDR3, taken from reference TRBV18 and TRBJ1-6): NAGVMQNPRHLVRRRGQEARLRCSPMKGHSHVYWYRQLPEEGLKFMVYLQKENIIDESGMPKERFSAEFPKEGPSILRIQQVVRGDSAAYFCASSPNEGYNSPLHFGNGTRLTVT.

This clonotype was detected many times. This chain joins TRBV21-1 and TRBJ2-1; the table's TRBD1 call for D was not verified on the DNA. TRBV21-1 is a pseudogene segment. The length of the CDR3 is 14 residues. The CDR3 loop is CASSKGELDNEQFF. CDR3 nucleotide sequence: TGTGCCAGCAGCAAGGGGGAGTTGGACAATGAGCAGTTCTTC.

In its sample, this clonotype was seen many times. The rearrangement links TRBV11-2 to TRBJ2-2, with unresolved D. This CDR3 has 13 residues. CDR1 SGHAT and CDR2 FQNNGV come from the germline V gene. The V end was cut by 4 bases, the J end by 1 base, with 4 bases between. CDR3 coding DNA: TGTGCCAGCAGCTACGAGAACACCGGGGAGCTGTTTTTT. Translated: CASSYENTGELFF.

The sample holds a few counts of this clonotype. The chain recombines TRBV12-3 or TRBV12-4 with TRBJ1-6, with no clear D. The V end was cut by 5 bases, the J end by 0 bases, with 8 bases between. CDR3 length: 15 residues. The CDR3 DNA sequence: TGTGCCAGCAGTAACGCGTCCTCCTATAATTCACCCCTCCACTTT. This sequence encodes CASSNASSYNSPLHF.

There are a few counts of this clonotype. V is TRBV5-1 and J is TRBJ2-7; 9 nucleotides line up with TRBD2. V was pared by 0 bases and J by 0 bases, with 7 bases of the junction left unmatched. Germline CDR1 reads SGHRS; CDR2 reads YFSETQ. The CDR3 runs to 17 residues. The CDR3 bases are TGCGCCAGCAGCTTGGGGATAGCGGGGGTCGCCTCCTACGAGCAGTACTTC. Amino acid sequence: CASSLGIAGVASYEQYF.

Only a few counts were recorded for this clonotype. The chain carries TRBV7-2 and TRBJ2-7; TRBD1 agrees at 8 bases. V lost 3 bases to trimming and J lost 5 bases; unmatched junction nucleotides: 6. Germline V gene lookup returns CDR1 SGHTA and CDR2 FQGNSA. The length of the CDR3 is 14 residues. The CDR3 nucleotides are TGTGCCAGCAGCTTGGACAGGGAGAGCGACGAGCAGTACTTC. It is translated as CASSLDRESDEQYF.

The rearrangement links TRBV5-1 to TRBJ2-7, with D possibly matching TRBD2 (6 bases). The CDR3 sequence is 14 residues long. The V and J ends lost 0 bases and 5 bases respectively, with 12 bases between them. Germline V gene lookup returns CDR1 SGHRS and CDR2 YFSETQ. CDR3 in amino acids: CASSLGGGLDEQYV. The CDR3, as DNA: TGCGCCAGCAGCTTGGGTGGGGGACTGGACGAGCAGTACGTC.

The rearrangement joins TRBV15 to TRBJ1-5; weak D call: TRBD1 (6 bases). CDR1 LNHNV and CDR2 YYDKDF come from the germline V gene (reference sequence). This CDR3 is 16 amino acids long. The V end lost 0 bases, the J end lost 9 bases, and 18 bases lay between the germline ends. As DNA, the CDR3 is TGTGCCACCAGCAGAGAAATGGGGGCGGTCAAACGGCCCCAGCATTTT. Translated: CATSREMGAVKRPQHF.

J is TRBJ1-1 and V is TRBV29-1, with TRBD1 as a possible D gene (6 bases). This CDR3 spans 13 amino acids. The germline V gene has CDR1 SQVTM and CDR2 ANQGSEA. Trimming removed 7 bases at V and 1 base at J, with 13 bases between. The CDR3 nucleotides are TGCAGCGCTGCGCAGGGGACGAACACTGAAGCTTTCTTT. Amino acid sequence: CSAAQGTNTEAFF.

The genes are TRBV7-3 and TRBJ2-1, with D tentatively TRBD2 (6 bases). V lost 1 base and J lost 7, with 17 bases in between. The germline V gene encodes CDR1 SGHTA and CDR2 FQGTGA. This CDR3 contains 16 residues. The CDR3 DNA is TGTGCCAGCAGCTTAAGATCGGGGGTAGGGGAGAATGAGCAGTTCTTC. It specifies CASSLRSGVGENEQFF. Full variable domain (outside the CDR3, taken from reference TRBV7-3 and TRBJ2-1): GAGVSQTPSNKVTEKGKYVELRCDPISGHTALYWYRQSLGQGPEFLIYFQGTGAADDSGLPNDRFFAVRPEGSVSTLKIQRTERGDSAVYLCASSLRSGVGENEQFFGPGTRLTVL.

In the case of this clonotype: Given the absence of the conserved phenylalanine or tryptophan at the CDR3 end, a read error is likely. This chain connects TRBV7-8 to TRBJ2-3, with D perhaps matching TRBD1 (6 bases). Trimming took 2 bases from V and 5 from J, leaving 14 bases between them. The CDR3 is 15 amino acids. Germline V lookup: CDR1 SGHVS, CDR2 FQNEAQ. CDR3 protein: CASSLFPRGKDTQYS. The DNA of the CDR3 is TGTGCCAGCAGCTTATTTCCCAGGGGCAAAGATACGCAGTATTCT.

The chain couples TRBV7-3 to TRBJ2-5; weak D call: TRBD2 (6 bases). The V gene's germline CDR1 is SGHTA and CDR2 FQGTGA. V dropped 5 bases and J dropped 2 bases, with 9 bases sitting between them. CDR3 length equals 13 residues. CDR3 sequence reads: CASSRESQETQYF. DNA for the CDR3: TGTGCCAGCAGCCGGGAGAGTCAAGAGACCCAGTACTTC.

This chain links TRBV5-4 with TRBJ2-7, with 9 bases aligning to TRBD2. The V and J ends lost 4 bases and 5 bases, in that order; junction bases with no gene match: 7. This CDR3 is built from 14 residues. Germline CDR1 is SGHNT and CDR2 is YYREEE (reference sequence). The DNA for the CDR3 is TGTGCCAGCAGCCCAAGACTAGCGGCTGACGAGCAGTACTTC. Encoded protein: CASSPRLAADEQYF.

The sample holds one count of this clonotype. The CDR3 is CASSLGTSGDGETQYF. The CDR3 DNA reads as TGCGCCAGCAGCTTGGGGACTAGCGGGGACGGAGAGACCCAGTACTTC. The rearrangement uses TRBV5-1 and TRBJ2-5; 12 positions agree with TRBD2. V lost 0 bases, J lost 4 bases, and 4 bases stayed unmatched. This CDR3 contains 16 residues. Per the germline V gene, CDR1 is SGHRS and CDR2 is YFSETQ.

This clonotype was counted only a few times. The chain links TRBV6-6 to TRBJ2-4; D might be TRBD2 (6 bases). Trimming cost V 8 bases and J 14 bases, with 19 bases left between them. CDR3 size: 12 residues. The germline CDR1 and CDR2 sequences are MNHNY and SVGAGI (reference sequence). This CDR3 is CASQSGAGNEYF. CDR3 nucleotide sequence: TGTGCCAGCCAATCCGGAGCGGGCAACGAGTACTTC.

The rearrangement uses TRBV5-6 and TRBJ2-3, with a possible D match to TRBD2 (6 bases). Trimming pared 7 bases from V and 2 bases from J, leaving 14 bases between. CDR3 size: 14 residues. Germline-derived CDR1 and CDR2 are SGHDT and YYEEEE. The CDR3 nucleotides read TGTGCCAGCCAGTGGGGGGAGTTCACAGATACGCAGTATTTT. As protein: CASQWGEFTDTQYF. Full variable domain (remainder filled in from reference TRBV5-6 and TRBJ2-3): DAGVTQSPTHLIKTRGQQVTLRCSPKSGHDTVSWYQQALGQGPQFIFQYYEEEERQRGNFPDRFSGHQFPNYSSELNVNALLLGDSALYLCASQWGEFTDTQYFGPGTRLTVL.

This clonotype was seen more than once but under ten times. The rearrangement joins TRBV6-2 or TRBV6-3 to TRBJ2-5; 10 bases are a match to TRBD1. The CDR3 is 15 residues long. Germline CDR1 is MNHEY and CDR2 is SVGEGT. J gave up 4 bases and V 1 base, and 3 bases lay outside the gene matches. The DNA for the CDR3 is TGTGCCAGCAGTTACTTGACAGGGGGCGCAGAGACCCAGTACTTC. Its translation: CASSYLTGGAETQYF.

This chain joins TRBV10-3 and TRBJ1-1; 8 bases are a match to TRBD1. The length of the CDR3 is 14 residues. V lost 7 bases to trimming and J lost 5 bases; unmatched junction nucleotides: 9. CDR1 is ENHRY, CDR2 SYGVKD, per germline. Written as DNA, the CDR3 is TGTGCCATCAAGGCGCAGGGGGCGATAACTGAAGCTTTCTTT. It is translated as CAIKAQGAITEAFF.

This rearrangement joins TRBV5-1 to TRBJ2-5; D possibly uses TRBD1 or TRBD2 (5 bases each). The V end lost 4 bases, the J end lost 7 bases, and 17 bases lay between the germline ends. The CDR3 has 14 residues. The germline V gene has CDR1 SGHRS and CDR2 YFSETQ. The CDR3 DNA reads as TGCGCCAGCAGCGTACGGGACGGACCCGGGACCCAGTACTTC. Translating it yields CASSVRDGPGTQYF.

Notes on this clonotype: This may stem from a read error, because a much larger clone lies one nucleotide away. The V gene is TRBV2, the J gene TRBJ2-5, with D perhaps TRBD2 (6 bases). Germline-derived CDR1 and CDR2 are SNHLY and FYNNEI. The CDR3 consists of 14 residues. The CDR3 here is CASSPGTDQETRYF. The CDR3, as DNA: TGTGCCAGCAGTCCCGGGACTGATCAAGAGACCCGGTACTTC.

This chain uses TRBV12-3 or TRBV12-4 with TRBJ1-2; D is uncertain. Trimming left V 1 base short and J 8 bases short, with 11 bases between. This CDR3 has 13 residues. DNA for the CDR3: TGTGCCAGCAGTTTAGGGGAATTACGCGGCTACACCTTC. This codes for CASSLGELRGYTF.

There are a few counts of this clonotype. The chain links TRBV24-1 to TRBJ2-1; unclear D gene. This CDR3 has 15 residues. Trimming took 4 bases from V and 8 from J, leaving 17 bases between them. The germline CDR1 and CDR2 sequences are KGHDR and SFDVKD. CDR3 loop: CATSDLGQISDEQFF. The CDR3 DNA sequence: TGTGCCACCAGTGACCTCGGGCAGATAAGCGATGAGCAGTTCTTC.

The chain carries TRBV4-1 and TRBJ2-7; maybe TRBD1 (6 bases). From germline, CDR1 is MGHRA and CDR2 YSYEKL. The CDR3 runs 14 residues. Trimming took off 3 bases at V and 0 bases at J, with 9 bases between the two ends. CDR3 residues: CASSQGAGSYEQYF. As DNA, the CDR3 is TGCGCCAGCAGCCAGGGGGCCGGCTCCTACGAGCAGTACTTC.

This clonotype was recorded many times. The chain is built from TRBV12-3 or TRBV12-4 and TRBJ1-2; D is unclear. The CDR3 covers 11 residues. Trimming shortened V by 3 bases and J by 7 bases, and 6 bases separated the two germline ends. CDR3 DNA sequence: TGTGCCAGCAGTTTGGGCGCTGGCTACACCTTC. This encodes CASSLGAGYTF.

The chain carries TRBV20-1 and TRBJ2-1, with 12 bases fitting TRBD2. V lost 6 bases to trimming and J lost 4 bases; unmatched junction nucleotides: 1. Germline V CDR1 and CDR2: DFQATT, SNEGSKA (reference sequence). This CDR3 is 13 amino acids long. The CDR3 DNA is TGCAGTGCCGGGACTAGCGGGTACAATGAGCAGTTCTTC. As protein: CSAGTSGYNEQFF.

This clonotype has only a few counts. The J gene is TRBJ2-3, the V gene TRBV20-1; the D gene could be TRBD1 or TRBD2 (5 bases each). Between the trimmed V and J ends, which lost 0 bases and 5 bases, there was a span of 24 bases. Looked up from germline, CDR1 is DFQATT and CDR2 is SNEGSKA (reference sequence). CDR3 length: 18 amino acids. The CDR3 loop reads CSARDWVGGDALEDTQYF. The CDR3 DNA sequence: TGCAGTGCTAGAGATTGGGTTGGTGGGGACGCTTTGGAAGATACGCAGTATTTT.